These 8 T cell receptor beta chains came from one sample sequenced in a study of blood T cell repertoires in COVID-19. Sequencing was performed with immunoSEQ multiplex PCR; in TCRdb, only in-frame clones are kept and a portion is missing. The sample records roughly 230,000 clones, nearly 85% being singletons. The sequenced material came from peripheral blood. The receptors were gathered from a human donor in a cohort sampled during active COVID-19.

This clone showed up just once. The chain links TRBV29-1 to TRBJ2-2, with TRBD1 matching over 10 bases. CDR1 and CDR2 from the germline V gene are SQVTM and ANQGSEA. There are 13 residues in the CDR3. The V gene end was trimmed by 6 bases and the J gene end by 9 bases; junction bases not matched to a gene: 7. The CDR3 nucleotides are TGCAGCGTCTCACCGGGACAGGGGTGGGAGCTGTTTTTT. Translation: CSVSPGQGWELFF.

V is TRBV5-1 and J is TRBJ2-4, with 7 bases matching TRBD2. The CDR3 covers 15 residues. Trimming removed 0 bases from V and 3 bases from J; junction bases left unmatched: 3. CDR1 SGHRS and CDR2 YFSETQ come from the germline V gene. Written as DNA, the CDR3 is TGCGCCAGCAGCTTGGCTGGGGGGGACAAAAACATTCAGTACTTC. It yields the protein CASSLAGGDKNIQYF.

V usage is TRBV10-2 and J usage is TRBJ2-1; 8 positions match TRBD2. From germline, CDR1 is WSHSY and CDR2 SAAADI. V gave up 3 bases and J gave up 0 bases; unmatched junction bases: 7. The CDR3 is 17 residues long. This CDR3 is CASSDSTSASSYNEQFF. The CDR3 DNA sequence: TGCGCCAGCAGTGACTCGACTAGCGCAAGCTCCTACAATGAGCAGTTCTTC.

The chain uses TRBV29-1 and TRBJ2-7, with 9 bases matching TRBD1. The CDR3 consists of 15 residues. Germline assignment: CDR1 SQVTM and CDR2 ANQGSEA. Germline trimming cut 0 bases from V and 1 base from J; bases unmatched to any gene: 4. CDR3 region: CSVEDSDRGSYEQYF. DNA of the CDR3: TGCAGCGTTGAAGACAGCGACAGGGGGTCCTACGAGCAGTACTTC.

The chain combines TRBV6-5 with TRBJ2-1, with 9 bases lining up with TRBD2. The CDR3 has 13 residues. CDR1 and CDR2 (germline): MNHEY, SVGAGI. V gave up 6 bases and J gave up 7 bases; unmatched junction bases: 4. The CDR3 reads CASRPGLANEQFF. The CDR3 coding sequence is TGTGCCAGCAGACCCGGACTAGCGAATGAGCAGTTCTTC.

The rearrangement uses TRBV5-1 and TRBJ1-4, with D possibly matching TRBD1 (5 bases). Germline V gives CDR1 SGHRS, CDR2 YFSETQ. Trimming took 3 bases from V and 2 from J, leaving 20 bases between them. The CDR3 spans 18 residues. The CDR3 DNA reads as TGCGCCAGCAGCTCCAGTCGGGACTTCCGCGAGACTAATGAAAAACTGTTTTTT. It is translated as CASSSSRDFRETNEKLFF.

The CDR3 sequence: CASSISENTEAFF. Written as DNA, the CDR3 is TGTGCCAGTAGTATTAGCGAGAACACTGAAGCTTTCTTT. The rearrangement uses TRBV19 and TRBJ1-1; D is unclear. Per germline, CDR1 LNHDA and CDR2 SQIVND (reference sequence). The CDR3 sequence is 13 residues long. The germline V and J ends were trimmed by 3 bases and 1 base, with 6 bases remaining between them.

The chain is built from TRBV6-5 and TRBJ2-7; 10 nucleotides line up with TRBD2. Germline loops: CDR1 MNHEY, CDR2 SVGAGI. The J segment lost 4 bases and the V segment lost 6 bases, leaving 9 bases of the junction unmatched. This CDR3 comprises 15 residues. CDR3 DNA sequence: TGTGCCAGCAGGCGCCCGGGTAGCGGGAGGTACGAGCAGTACTTC. Translating it yields CASRRPGSGRYEQYF.